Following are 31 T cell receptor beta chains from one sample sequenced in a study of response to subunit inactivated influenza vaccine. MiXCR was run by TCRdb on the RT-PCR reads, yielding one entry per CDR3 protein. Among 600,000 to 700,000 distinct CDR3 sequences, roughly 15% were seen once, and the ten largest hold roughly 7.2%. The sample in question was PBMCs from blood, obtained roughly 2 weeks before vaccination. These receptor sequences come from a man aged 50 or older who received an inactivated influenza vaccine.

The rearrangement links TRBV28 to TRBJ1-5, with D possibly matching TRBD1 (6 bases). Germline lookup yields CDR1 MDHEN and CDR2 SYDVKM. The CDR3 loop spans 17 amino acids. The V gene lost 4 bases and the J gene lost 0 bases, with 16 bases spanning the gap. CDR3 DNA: TGTGCCAGCAGTTGGGCCTCAGGGGCCGATAGCAATCAGCCCCAGCATTTT. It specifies CASSWASGADSNQPQHF. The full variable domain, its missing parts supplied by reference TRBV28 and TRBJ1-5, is DVKVTQSSRYLVKRTGEKVFLECVQDMDHENMFWYRQDPGLGLRLIYFSYDVKMKEKGDIPEGYSVSREKKERFSLILESASTNQTSMYLCASSWASGADSNQPQHFGDGTRLSIL.

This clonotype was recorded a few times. Written as DNA, the CDR3 is TGCGCCAGCAGGGGGTTGGGACCCCAAAGCTACGAGCAGTACTTC. Its translation: CASRGLGPQSYEQYF. V gene TRBV5-1 combines with J gene TRBJ2-7; TRBD1 or TRBD2 may be the D gene (5 bases each). In germline, CDR1 is SGHRS, CDR2 YFSETQ. The CDR3 consists of 15 residues. Trimming shortened V by 5 bases and J by 3 bases, and 18 bases separated the two germline ends.

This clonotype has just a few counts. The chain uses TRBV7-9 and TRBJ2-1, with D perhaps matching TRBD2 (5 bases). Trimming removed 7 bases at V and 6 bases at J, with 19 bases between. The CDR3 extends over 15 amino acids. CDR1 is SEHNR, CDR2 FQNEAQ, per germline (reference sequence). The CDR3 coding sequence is TGTGCCAGCAAACCACCCCTAGGACTCTCCAATGAGCAGTTCTTC. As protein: CASKPPLGLSNEQFF.

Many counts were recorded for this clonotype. The CDR3 sequence: CASSVRSGHGGYTF. CDR3 sequence (DNA): TGTGCCAGCAGCGTAAGGTCCGGTCATGGGGGCTACACCTTC. The genes are TRBV9 and TRBJ1-2; the D is unclear. Per the germline V gene, CDR1 is SGDLS and CDR2 is YYNGEE. CDR3 length: 14 amino acids. Trimming took 1 base from V and 8 from J, leaving 15 bases between them.

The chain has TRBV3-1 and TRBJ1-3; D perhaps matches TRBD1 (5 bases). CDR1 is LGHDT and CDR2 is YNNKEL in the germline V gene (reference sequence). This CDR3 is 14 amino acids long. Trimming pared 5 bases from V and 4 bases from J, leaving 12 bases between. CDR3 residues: CASSESGLGNTIYF. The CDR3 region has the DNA TGTGCCAGCAGCGAGTCAGGGCTAGGAAACACCATATATTTT.

Here the CDR3 reads CASRSGVRSGANVLTF. CDR3 DNA: TGTGCCAGCAGGTCTGGTGTGAGATCTGGGGCCAACGTCCTGACTTTC. The chain links TRBV27 to TRBJ2-6, with no clear D. Trimming cost V 6 bases and J 1 base, with 13 bases left between them. Germline V gene data show CDR1 as MNHEY and CDR2 as SMNVEV (reference sequence). There are 16 residues in the CDR3.

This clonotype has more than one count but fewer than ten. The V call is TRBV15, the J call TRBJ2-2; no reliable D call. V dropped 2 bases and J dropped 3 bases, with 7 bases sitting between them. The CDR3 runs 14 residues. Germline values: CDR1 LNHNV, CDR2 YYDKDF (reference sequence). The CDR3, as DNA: TGTGCCACCAGCAGAATACTGGACACCGGGGAGCTGTTTTTT. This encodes CATSRILDTGELFF.

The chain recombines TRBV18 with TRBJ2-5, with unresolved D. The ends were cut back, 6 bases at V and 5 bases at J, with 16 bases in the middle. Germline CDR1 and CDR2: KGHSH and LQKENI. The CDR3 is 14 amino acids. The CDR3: CASSPSYGRETQYF. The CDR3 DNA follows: TGTGCCAGCTCGCCTTCTTACGGCCGGGAGACCCAGTACTTC.

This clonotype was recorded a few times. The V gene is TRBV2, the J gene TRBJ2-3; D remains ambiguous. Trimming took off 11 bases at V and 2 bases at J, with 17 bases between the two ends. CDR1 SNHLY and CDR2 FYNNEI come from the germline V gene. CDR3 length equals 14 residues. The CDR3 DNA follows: TGTGCCGTCAGGCCCCGCGCCCTCACAGATACGCAGTATTTT. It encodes CAVRPRALTDTQYF.

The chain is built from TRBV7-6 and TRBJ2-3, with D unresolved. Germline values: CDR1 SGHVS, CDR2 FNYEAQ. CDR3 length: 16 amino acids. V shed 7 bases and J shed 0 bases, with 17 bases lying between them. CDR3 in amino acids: CASNPPRLISTDTQYF. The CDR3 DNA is TGTGCCAGCAACCCTCCCCGACTGATTAGCACAGATACGCAGTATTTT.

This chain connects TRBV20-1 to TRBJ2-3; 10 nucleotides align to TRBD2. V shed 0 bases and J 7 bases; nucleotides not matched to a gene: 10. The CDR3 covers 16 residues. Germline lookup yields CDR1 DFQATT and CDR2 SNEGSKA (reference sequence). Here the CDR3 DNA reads TGCAGTGCTAGAGATGGTCTAGCGGGAGTAAGGAATACGCAGTATTTT. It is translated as CSARDGLAGVRNTQYF.

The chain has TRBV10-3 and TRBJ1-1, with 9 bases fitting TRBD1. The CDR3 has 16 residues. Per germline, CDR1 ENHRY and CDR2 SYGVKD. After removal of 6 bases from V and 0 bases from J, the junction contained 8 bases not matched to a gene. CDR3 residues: CAIRAGTGTLNTEAFF. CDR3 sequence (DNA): TGTGCCATCAGAGCCGGGACAGGGACACTGAACACTGAAGCTTTCTTT.

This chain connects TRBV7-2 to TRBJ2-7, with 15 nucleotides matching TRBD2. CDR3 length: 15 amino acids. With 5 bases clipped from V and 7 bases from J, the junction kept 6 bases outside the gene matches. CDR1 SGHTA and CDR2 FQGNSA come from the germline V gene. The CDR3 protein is CASSRTSGGAGEQYF. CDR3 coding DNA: TGTGCCAGCAGCCGGACTAGCGGGGGGGCGGGGGAGCAGTACTTC.

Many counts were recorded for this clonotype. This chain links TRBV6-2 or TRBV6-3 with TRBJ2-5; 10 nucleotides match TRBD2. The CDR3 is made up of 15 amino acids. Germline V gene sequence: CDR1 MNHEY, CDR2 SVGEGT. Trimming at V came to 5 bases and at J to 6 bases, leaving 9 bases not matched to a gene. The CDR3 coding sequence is TGTGCCAGCAGTGGGGGACTAGCGACAAGGAAGACCCAGTACTTC. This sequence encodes CASSGGLATRKTQYF.

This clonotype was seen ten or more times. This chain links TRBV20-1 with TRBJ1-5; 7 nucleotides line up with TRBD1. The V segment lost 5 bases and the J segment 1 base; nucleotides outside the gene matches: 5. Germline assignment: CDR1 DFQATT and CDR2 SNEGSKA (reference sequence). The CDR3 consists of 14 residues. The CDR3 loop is CSAVQGPSNQPQHF. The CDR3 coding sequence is TGCAGTGCTGTACAGGGGCCGAGCAATCAGCCCCAGCATTTT.

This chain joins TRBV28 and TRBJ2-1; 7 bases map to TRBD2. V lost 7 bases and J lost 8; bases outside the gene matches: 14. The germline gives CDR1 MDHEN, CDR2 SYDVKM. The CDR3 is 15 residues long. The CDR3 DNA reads TGTGCCAGCATAAAGACTAGCAGGAGGGGCCATGAGCAGTTCTTC. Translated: CASIKTSRRGHEQFF.

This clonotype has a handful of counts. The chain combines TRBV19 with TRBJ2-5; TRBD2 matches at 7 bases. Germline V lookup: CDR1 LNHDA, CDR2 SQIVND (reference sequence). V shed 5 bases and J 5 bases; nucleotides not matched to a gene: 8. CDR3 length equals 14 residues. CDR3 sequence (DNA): TGTGCCAGTAGTCGTGGGAGGGGTACGGAGACCCAGTACTTC. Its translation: CASSRGRGTETQYF.

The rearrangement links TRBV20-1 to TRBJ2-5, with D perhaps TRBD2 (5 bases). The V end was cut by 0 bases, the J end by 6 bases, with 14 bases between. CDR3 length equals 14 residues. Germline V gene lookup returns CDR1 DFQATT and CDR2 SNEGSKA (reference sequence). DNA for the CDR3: TGCAGTGCTAGAGAGCCGGGAATATCGAAGACCCAGTACTTC. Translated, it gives CSAREPGISKTQYF.

The CDR3 region has the DNA TGCAGTGCTAGAAGGGGGGGGACAGTCAATGAAAAACTGTTTTTT. This sequence encodes CSARRGGTVNEKLFF. The J gene is TRBJ1-4, the V gene TRBV20-1, with 7 bases identical to TRBD1. V gave up 2 bases and J gave up 5 bases; unmatched junction bases: 8. CDR1 is DFQATT, CDR2 SNEGSKA, per germline (reference sequence). The CDR3 extends over 15 amino acids.

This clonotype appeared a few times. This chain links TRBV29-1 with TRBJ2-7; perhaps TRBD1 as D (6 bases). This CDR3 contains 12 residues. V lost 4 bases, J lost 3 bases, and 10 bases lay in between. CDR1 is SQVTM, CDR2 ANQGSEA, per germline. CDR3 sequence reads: CSVAGRGYEQYF. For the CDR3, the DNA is TGCAGCGTTGCGGGCAGGGGCTACGAGCAGTACTTC.

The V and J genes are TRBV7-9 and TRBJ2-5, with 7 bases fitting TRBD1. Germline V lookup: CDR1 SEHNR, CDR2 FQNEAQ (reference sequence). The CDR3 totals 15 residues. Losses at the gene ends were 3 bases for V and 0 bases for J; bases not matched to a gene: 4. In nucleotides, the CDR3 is TGTGCCAGCAGCTTTTATGGGACAGACCAAGAGACCCAGTACTTC. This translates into CASSFYGTDQETQYF.

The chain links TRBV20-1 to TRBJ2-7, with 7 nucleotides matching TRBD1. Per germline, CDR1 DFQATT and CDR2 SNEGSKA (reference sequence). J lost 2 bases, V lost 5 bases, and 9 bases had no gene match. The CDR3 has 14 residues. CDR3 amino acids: CSAYRQGSAYEQYF. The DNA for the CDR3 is TGCAGTGCTTACAGACAGGGTTCAGCCTACGAGCAGTACTTC.

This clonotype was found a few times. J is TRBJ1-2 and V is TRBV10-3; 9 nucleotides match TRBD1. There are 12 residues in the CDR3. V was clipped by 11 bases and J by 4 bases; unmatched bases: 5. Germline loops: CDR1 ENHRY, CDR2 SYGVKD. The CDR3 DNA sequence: TGTGCCGCCTCGACAGGGGGCTATGGCTACACCTTC. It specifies CAASTGGYGYTF.

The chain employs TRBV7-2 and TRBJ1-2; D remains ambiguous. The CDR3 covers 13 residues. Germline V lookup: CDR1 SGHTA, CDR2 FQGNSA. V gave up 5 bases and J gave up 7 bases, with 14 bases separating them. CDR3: CASSPRGVRGYTF. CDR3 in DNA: TGTGCCAGCAGCCCCCGCGGAGTCCGTGGCTACACCTTC. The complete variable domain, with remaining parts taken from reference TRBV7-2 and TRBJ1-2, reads GAGVSQSPSNKVTEKGKDVELRCDPISGHTALYWYRQSLGQGLEFLIYFQGNSAPDKSGLPSDRFSAERTGGSVSTLTIQRTQQEDSAVYLCASSPRGVRGYTFGSGTRLTVV.

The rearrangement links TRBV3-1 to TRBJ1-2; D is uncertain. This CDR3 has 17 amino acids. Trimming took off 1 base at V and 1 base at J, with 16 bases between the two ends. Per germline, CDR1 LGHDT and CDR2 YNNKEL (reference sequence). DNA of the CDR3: TGTGCCAGCAGCCAAGCCGGACCCGAAATTCTTAACTATGGCTACACCTTC. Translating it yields CASSQAGPEILNYGYTF.

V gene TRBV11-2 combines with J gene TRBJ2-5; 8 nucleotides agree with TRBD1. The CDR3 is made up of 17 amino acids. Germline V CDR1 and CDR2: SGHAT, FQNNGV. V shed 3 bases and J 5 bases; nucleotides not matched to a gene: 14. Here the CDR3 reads CASSLIRGQGARETQYF. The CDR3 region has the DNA TGTGCCAGCAGCTTGATAAGAGGGCAGGGGGCGAGGGAGACCCAGTACTTC.

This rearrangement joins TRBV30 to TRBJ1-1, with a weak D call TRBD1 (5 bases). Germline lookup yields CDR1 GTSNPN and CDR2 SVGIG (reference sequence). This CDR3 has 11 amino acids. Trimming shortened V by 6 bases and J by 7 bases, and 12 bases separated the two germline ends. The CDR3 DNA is TGTGCCTGCCGGGACTCTCTTGAAGCTTTCTTT. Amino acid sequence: CACRDSLEAFF.

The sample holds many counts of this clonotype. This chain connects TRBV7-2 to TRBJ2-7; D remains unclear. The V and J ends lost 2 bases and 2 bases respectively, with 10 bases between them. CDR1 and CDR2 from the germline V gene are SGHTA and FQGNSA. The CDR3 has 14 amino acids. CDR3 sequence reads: CASSLILDAYEQYF. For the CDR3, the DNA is TGTGCCAGCAGCTTAATTCTAGACGCCTACGAGCAGTACTTC. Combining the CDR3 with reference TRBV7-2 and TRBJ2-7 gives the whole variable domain GAGVSQSPSNKVTEKGKDVELRCDPISGHTALYWYRQSLGQGLEFLIYFQGNSAPDKSGLPSDRFSAERTGGSVSTLTIQRTQQEDSAVYLCASSLILDAYEQYFGPGTRLTVT.

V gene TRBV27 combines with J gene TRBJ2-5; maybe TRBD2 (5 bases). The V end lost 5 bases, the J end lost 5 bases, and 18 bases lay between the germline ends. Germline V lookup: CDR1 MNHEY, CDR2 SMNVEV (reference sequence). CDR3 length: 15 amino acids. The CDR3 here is CASSRTEGGWETQYF. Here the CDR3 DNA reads TGTGCCAGCAGTAGAACAGAAGGAGGTTGGGAGACCCAGTACTTC.

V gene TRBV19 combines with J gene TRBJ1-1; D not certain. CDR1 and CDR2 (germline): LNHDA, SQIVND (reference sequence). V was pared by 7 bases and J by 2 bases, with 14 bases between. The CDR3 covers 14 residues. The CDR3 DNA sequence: TGTGCCAGTAAGGTGAGGGATATCAACACTGAAGCTTTCTTT. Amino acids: CASKVRDINTEAFF.

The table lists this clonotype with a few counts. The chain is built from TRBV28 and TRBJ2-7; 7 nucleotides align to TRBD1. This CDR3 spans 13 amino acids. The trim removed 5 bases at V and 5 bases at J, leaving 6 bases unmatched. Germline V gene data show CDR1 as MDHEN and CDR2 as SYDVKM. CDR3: CASSPTGSDEQYF. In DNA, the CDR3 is TGTGCCAGCAGTCCGACAGGGTCGGACGAGCAGTACTTC.